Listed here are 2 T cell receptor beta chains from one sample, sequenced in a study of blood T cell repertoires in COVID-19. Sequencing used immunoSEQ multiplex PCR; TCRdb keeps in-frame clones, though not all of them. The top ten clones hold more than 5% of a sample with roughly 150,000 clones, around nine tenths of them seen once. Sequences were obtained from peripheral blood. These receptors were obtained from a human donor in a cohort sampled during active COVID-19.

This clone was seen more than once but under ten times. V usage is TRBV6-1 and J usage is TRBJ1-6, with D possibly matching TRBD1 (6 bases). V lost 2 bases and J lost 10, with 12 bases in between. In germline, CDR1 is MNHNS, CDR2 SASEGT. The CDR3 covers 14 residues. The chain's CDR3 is CASSELTGNSPLHF. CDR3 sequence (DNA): TGTGCCAGCAGTGAACTTACAGGGAACTCACCCCTCCACTTT.

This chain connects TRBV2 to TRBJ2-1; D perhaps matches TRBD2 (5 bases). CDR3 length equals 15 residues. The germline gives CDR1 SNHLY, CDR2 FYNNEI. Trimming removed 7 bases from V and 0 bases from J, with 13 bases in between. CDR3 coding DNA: TGTGCCAGCAATCCCGGGGAAATCTCCTACAATGAGCAGTTCTTC. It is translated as CASNPGEISYNEQFF.